These 29 T cell receptor beta chains came from one sample sequenced in a study of T cells in Graves' hyperthyroidism and ophthalmopathy. TCR beta CDR3 sequences were amplified from RNA transcripts. An initial round of RT-PCR targeting the TCR CDR3 relied on the HTBI primer set. TCRdb re-called the multiplex PCR reads through MiXCR, storing one row per CDR3 protein. The sample has hundreds of thousands of distinct CDR3 sequences, just under 20% seen once. Sequencing was done on a sample of blood. The origin of the receptors is a middle-aged man with Graves' ophthalmopathy.

This chain links TRBV27 with TRBJ2-1; tentatively, D is TRBD1 (5 bases). The germline V and J ends were trimmed by 7 bases and 10 bases, with 11 bases remaining between them. Per germline, CDR1 MNHEY and CDR2 SMNVEV (reference sequence). The CDR3 is 11 residues long. CDR3 coding DNA: TGTGCCAGCAACCAGACAGAAGAGCAGTTCTTC. Translated, it gives CASNQTEEQFF.

The sample holds a few counts of this clonotype. This chain uses TRBV30 with TRBJ2-3, with TRBD1 identical over 10 bases. The V gene's germline CDR1 is GTSNPN and CDR2 SVGIG (reference sequence). Trimming at V came to 3 bases and at J to 2 bases, leaving 17 bases not matched to a gene. CDR3 size: 19 residues. The DNA for the CDR3 is TGTGCCTGGAGCCCGGGACAGGGGCTAACTCTAACCTTCACAGATACGCAGTATTTT. It encodes CAWSPGQGLTLTFTDTQYF.

The chain couples TRBV6-1 to TRBJ2-3; weak D call: TRBD1 (6 bases). V dropped 10 bases and J dropped 3 bases, with 14 bases sitting between them. Germline V gene lookup returns CDR1 MNHNS and CDR2 SASEGT. There are 13 residues in the CDR3. The CDR3 coding sequence is TGTGCCATCTCCTTACAGGGAACAGATACGCAGTATTTT. It yields the protein CAISLQGTDTQYF.

This clonotype was seen repeatedly, ten times or more. The chain joins TRBV20-1 to TRBJ2-5, with a tentative D call TRBD1 (6 bases). Between the trimmed V and J ends, which lost 0 bases and 0 bases, there was a span of 14 bases. Germline V lookup: CDR1 DFQATT, CDR2 SNEGSKA (reference sequence). The CDR3 spans 16 residues. This CDR3 is CSARESGVGNQETQYF. Written as DNA, the CDR3 is TGCAGTGCTAGAGAGTCAGGGGTTGGGAACCAAGAGACCCAGTACTTC.

This clonotype was seen more than once but under ten times. J is TRBJ1-4 and V is TRBV5-1, with unresolved D. Trimming stripped 0 bases from V and 0 bases from J, with 9 bases between. Germline V lookup: CDR1 SGHRS, CDR2 YFSETQ. CDR3 length: 16 residues. For the CDR3, the DNA is TGCGCCAGCAGCTTGGGCAGATATGCAACTAATGAAAAACTGTTTTTT. It yields the protein CASSLGRYATNEKLFF. Filled out from reference TRBV5-1 and TRBJ1-4, the complete variable domain reads KAGVTQTPRYLIKTRGQQVTLSCSPISGHRSVSWYQQTPGQGLQFLFEYFSETQRNKGNFPGRFSGRQFSNSRSEMNVSTLELGDSALYLCASSLGRYATNEKLFFGSGTQLSVL.

This clonotype has only a few counts. The chain links TRBV18 to TRBJ2-3, with a possible D match to TRBD2 (7 bases). Per the germline V gene, CDR1 is KGHSH and CDR2 is LQKENI. The CDR3 sequence is 16 residues long. The V gene lost 3 bases and the J gene lost 6 bases, with 19 bases spanning the gap. The CDR3 loop is CASSPQGTMIADTQYF. The CDR3 nucleotides read TGTGCCAGCTCACCTCAGGGGACTATGATTGCGGATACGCAGTATTTT.

This clonotype was seen many times. This chain joins TRBV11-2 and TRBJ1-1; tentatively, D is TRBD1 (5 bases). V gave up 5 bases and J gave up 5 bases, with 15 bases separating them. CDR1 SGHAT and CDR2 FQNNGV come from the germline V gene. The CDR3 sequence is 14 residues long. CDR3 in DNA: TGTGCCAGCAGCCGGGGGTTGGGGATGACTGAAGCTTTCTTT. It encodes CASSRGLGMTEAFF.

A few counts support this clonotype. V gene TRBV18 combines with J gene TRBJ1-1, with a tentative D call TRBD1 (5 bases). Germline CDR1 KGHSH, CDR2 LQKENI. The CDR3 length is 15 residues. V shed 3 bases and J shed 1 base, with 12 bases lying between them. The CDR3 coding sequence is TGTGCCAGCTCACCGTCAGGGTTAACGAACACTGAAGCTTTCTTT. Protein: CASSPSGLTNTEAFF.

This clonotype was seen more than once but under ten times. The chain combines TRBV5-1 with TRBJ1-1; TRBD1 might be the D (5 bases). The germline CDR1 and CDR2 sequences are SGHRS and YFSETQ. This CDR3 is built from 16 residues. Trimming pared 3 bases from V and 4 bases from J, leaving 19 bases between. In nucleotides, the CDR3 is TGCGCCAGCAGCTCCCTACAACGGGGGATGGGCACTGAAGCTTTCTTT. Amino acid sequence: CASSSLQRGMGTEAFF.

The V gene is TRBV7-2, the J gene TRBJ2-6, with D maybe TRBD1 (7 bases). CDR1 SGHTA and CDR2 FQGNSA come from the germline V gene. The CDR3 extends over 17 amino acids. V lost 5 bases, J lost 4 bases, and 18 bases lay in between. The CDR3, as DNA: TGTGCCAGCAGCCCCCGGAGGGGGCGGGAAGGGGCCAACGTCCTGACTTTC. It is translated as CASSPRRGREGANVLTF. The full variable domain, completed using reference TRBV7-2 and TRBJ2-6, is GAGVSQSPSNKVTEKGKDVELRCDPISGHTALYWYRQSLGQGLEFLIYFQGNSAPDKSGLPSDRFSAERTGGSVSTLTIQRTQQEDSAVYLCASSPRRGREGANVLTFGAGSRLTVL.

V is TRBV28 and J is TRBJ1-4, with TRBD1 matching over 7 bases. Germline V gives CDR1 MDHEN, CDR2 SYDVKM. V lost 9 bases to trimming and J lost 4 bases; unmatched junction nucleotides: 11. The CDR3 length is 15 residues. In DNA, the CDR3 is TGTGCCAGTCCTACCTCGGGACAGCTTAATGAAAAACTGTTTTTT. Protein product: CASPTSGQLNEKLFF.

The V gene is TRBV19, the J gene TRBJ2-5, with D possibly matching TRBD1 (5 bases). Trimming removed 5 bases from V and 6 bases from J, with 16 bases in between. Germline CDR1 reads LNHDA; CDR2 reads SQIVND (reference sequence). The CDR3 covers 14 residues. DNA for the CDR3: TGTGCCAGTAGTGAGTACAGGCCTCAGAAGACCCAGTACTTC. Protein sequence: CASSEYRPQKTQYF. Using reference TRBV19 and TRBJ2-5 for the parts outside the CDR3, the full variable domain is DGGITQSPKYLFRKEGQNVTLSCEQNLNHDAMYWYRQDPGQGLRLIYYSQIVNDFQKGDIAEGYSVSREKKESFPLTVTSAQKNPTAFYLCASSEYRPQKTQYFGPGTRLLVL.

This clonotype was picked up a small number of times. It is unclear where the CDR3 begins or ends on the DNA, so no DNA is shown, and the CDR3 is as TCRdb lists it. J is TRBJ2-2 and V is TRBV20-1; no check of the table's D call, TRBD1, against the DNA was made. The CDR3 is 16 residues long, ends included. Germline CDR1 reads DFQATT; CDR2 reads SNEGSKA (reference sequence). The CDR3 is CSARASTGSTPGSCFF.

At least ten counts were recorded for this clonotype. This chain joins TRBV18 and TRBJ2-7; D gene ambiguous. CDR1 and CDR2 from the germline V gene are KGHSH and LQKENI. This CDR3 region has 15 residues. The V and J ends lost 0 bases and 5 bases respectively, with 14 bases between them. CDR3 residues: CASSPPRSSLNEQYF. The CDR3 DNA follows: TGTGCCAGCTCACCACCAAGGAGTAGCCTAAACGAGCAGTACTTC.

This clonotype was seen at least ten times. The V and J genes are TRBV3-1 and TRBJ2-2; 10 positions match TRBD1. CDR1 is LGHDT, CDR2 YNNKEL, per germline (reference sequence). The V gene end was trimmed by 6 bases and the J gene end by 6 bases; junction bases not matched to a gene: 7. This CDR3 is built from 15 residues. The CDR3 nucleotides read TGTGCCAGCAGGCCCGGGACAGGGGATTCCGGGGAGCTGTTTTTT. It is translated as CASRPGTGDSGELFF.

At least ten counts were recorded for this clonotype. The rearrangement links TRBV2 to TRBJ1-3; tentative D call: TRBD1 (6 bases). This CDR3 region has 15 residues. With 4 bases removed from V and 3 bases from J, the gap between germline ends came to 13 bases. The germline V gene has CDR1 SNHLY and CDR2 FYNNEI. CDR3 DNA sequence: TGTGCCAGCAGTGTCCCAGGGGTTTATGGAAACACCATATATTTT. Its translation: CASSVPGVYGNTIYF. The full variable domain, in which reference TRBV2 and TRBJ1-3 provide the parts outside the CDR3, is EPEVTQTPSHQVTQMGQEVILRCVPISNHLYFYWYRQILGQKVEFLVSFYNNEISEKSEIFDDQFSVERPDGSNFTLKIRSTKLEDSAMYFCASSVPGVYGNTIYFGEGSWLTVV.

This clonotype was counted between two and nine times. The rearrangement links TRBV20-1 to TRBJ1-5; no firm D call. Germline lookup yields CDR1 DFQATT and CDR2 SNEGSKA (reference sequence). The CDR3 runs 13 residues. V gave up 2 bases and J gave up 3 bases, with 8 bases separating them. CDR3 residues: CSARISYNQPQHF. The CDR3, as DNA: TGCAGTGCTAGAATAAGCTACAATCAGCCCCAGCATTTT.

This clonotype was counted many times. This chain joins TRBV28 and TRBJ2-3, with 7 bases that match TRBD2. CDR1 is MDHEN and CDR2 is SYDVKM in the germline V gene. The CDR3 is 15 residues long. After removal of 5 bases from V and 2 bases from J, the junction contained 7 bases not matched to a gene. For the CDR3, the DNA is TGTGCCAGCAGTGGGAGGGGAGGCTACACAGATACGCAGTATTTT. As protein: CASSGRGGYTDTQYF.

This clonotype has a handful of counts. The chain joins TRBV18 to TRBJ1-1, with D maybe TRBD1 (5 bases). CDR1 KGHSH and CDR2 LQKENI come from the germline V gene. The CDR3 is 14 amino acids. The ends were cut back, 2 bases at V and 5 bases at J, with 12 bases in the middle. In nucleotides, the CDR3 is TGTGCCAGCTCACCAAGCGGGGGATGGACTGAAGCTTTCTTT. It yields the protein CASSPSGGWTEAFF.

This clonotype was found many times. The CDR3 DNA follows: TGTGCCAGCACGGCGGGGTGGGATGGCTACACCTTC. Protein sequence: CASTAGWDGYTF. The chain combines TRBV6-1 with TRBJ1-2; D is uncertain. CDR3 length equals 12 residues. Germline V gene lookup returns CDR1 MNHNS and CDR2 SASEGT. Trimming shortened V by 7 bases and J by 6 bases, and 12 bases separated the two germline ends.

This clonotype was seen more than once but under ten times. The rearrangement uses TRBV5-1 and TRBJ1-5; D is possibly TRBD1 (6 bases). The germline V gene encodes CDR1 SGHRS and CDR2 YFSETQ. This CDR3 comprises 15 residues. The ends were cut back, 0 bases at V and 1 base at J, with 8 bases in the middle. In nucleotides, the CDR3 is TGCGCCAGCAGCTTGGAGGGGGACAGCAATCAGCCCCAGCATTTT. It translates to CASSLEGDSNQPQHF.

V usage is TRBV4-2 and J usage is TRBJ2-2; 9 nucleotides match TRBD2. CDR1 and CDR2 (germline): LGHNA, YNFKEQ. The CDR3 sequence is 16 residues long. The V and J ends lost 1 base and 4 bases, in that order; junction bases with no gene match: 4. The CDR3 is CASSQASGVGTGELFF. The CDR3, as DNA: TGTGCCAGCAGCCAAGCTAGCGGGGTGGGCACCGGGGAGCTGTTTTTT.

The chain has TRBV29-1 and TRBJ2-3, with TRBD2 matching over 8 bases. V shed 5 bases, J shed 10 bases, and the junction held 11 bases outside the gene matches. The CDR3 extends over 13 amino acids. Germline loops: CDR1 SQVTM, CDR2 ANQGSEA. In DNA form, the CDR3 reads TGCAGCGTTCCAGCGGACCCCGGGGGGGCGCAGTATTTT. Translated: CSVPADPGGAQYF.

This clonotype was picked up a small number of times. This chain uses TRBV6-1 with TRBJ1-5, with 7 bases fitting TRBD1. Per germline, CDR1 MNHNS and CDR2 SASEGT. V was pared by 2 bases and J by 3 bases, with 4 bases of the junction left unmatched. The CDR3 length is 15 residues. CDR3 sequence reads: CASSEWGTANQPQHF. CDR3 bases: TGTGCCAGCAGTGAATGGGGGACAGCCAATCAGCCCCAGCATTTT.

This clonotype was counted a few times. The rearrangement joins TRBV6-2 or TRBV6-3 to TRBJ1-1, with D possibly TRBD1 on 5 matching bases. Germline V lookup: CDR1 MNHEY, CDR2 SVGEGT. The V end was cut by 1 base, the J end by 8 bases, with 17 bases between. The length of the CDR3 is 15 residues. CDR3 sequence: CASSYWETARGEAFF. The CDR3 DNA sequence: TGTGCCAGCAGTTACTGGGAGACAGCGCGGGGGGAAGCTTTCTTT.

Only a few counts were recorded for this clonotype. V usage is TRBV10-2 and J usage is TRBJ1-6; D perhaps matches TRBD1 (5 bases). Germline V lookup: CDR1 WSHSY, CDR2 SAAADI. The CDR3 covers 15 residues. V gave up 1 base and J gave up 6 bases, with 10 bases separating them. CDR3 DNA: TGCGCCAGCAGTGAGTTGCAGGGAGGTAATTCACCCCTCCACTTT. Amino acids: CASSELQGGNSPLHF.

This clonotype has ten or more counts. CDR3 sequence (DNA): TGTGCCAGCAGAATTAGCGGGAGTGTGGACAATGAGCAGTTCTTC. Translating gives CASRISGSVDNEQFF. The chain couples TRBV12-3 or TRBV12-4 to TRBJ2-1; 9 nucleotides align to TRBD2. V trimming: 6 bases; J trimming: 5 bases; junction bases outside the gene matches: 8. The CDR3 is 15 residues long.

This clonotype occurred a few times. The CDR3 is CASSSRREHNEQFF. CDR3 DNA: TGTGCCAGCAGCTCCCGGCGGGAGCACAATGAGCAGTTCTTC. The rearrangement joins TRBV13 to TRBJ2-1; 7 bases map to TRBD2. CDR1 PRHDT and CDR2 FYEKMQ come from the germline V gene (reference sequence). The trim removed 4 bases at V and 5 bases at J, leaving 5 bases unmatched. The CDR3 is 14 residues long.

There are many counts of this clonotype. V usage is TRBV2 and J usage is TRBJ1-6, with TRBD1 identical over 7 bases. The CDR3 is made up of 14 amino acids. The trim removed 4 bases at V and 7 bases at J, leaving 4 bases unmatched. Per germline, CDR1 SNHLY and CDR2 FYNNEI. In DNA, the CDR3 is TGTGCCAGCAGTGGACAGGGCGAGAATTCACCCCTCCACTTT. As protein: CASSGQGENSPLHF.